This TCR beta chain stems from a study of shared clonotypes between healthy human individuals. Study-level results: Some clonotypes were shared by all four sorted-subset donors, while others were not shared. The non-shared ones had lower generation probabilities than the shared ones.

This clone was picked up one time. Its antigen is unidentified. Authors' methods: Filtering of immunoSEQ junctional sequences could not match full-length read filtering. Assay used: immunoSEQ multiplex PCR; TCRdb lists only in-frame clones, some missing. The DNA was the basis for D and trimming; V, J and clone size are from that table. This sample has about 2.2 million clones, with under 95% found just once. V gave up 2 bases and J gave up 4 bases, with 9 bases separating them. This CDR3 region has 14 residues. Germline loops: CDR1 MDHEN, CDR2 SYDVKM. CD45RO-negative CD8 cells positively selected for CCR7 made up the naive population, which excluded terminally differentiated effector memory CD45RA+ cells.

This TCR was sampled from a man aged 18-30 years in good health. Some clones in this sample may be carry-over from other donors' samples. The sequenced sample was naive CD8+ T cells from PBMCs. The chain joins TRBV28 to TRBJ1-5, with no clear D. Here the CDR3 reads CASSLRGWNQPQHF. The CDR3, as DNA: TGTGCCAGCAGTTTACGGGGTTGGAATCAGCCCCAGCATTTT.